The subject of this entry is one TCR beta chain. Original data processing: It was from reference gene primer amplification that nucleated cell counts were estimated. Sequencing was performed with immunoSEQ multiplex PCR; in TCRdb, only in-frame clones are kept and a portion is missing. The V and J calls and clone size were taken over from that table, and D and trimming were inferred from the DNA. The data hold some 220,000 clones, with around 85% observed a single time. The CDR3 contains 14 residues. CDR1 is SGHDN and CDR2 is FVKESK in the germline V gene. Trimming at V came to 2 bases and at J to 2 bases, leaving 1 base not matched to a gene. These data are taken from a study of blood T cell repertoires in COVID-19. About the study: There were acute and convalescent COVID-19 samples, and they came from the United States, Italy and Spain. PBMCs, B-cell-depleted T cells, or T cells were the source of the cDNA or gDNA that made up the material.

Patients of the Seattle cohort, enrolled during active infection, were followed longitudinally. This sequence originates from a woman aged 70 to 79 with COVID-19, enrolled during active disease. The V call is TRBV14, the J call TRBJ1-2, with TRBD1 identical over 8 bases. The sequencing sample was made of peripheral blood. The CDR3 sequence is CASSQNRGNYGYTF. The CDR3 nucleotides read TGTGCCAGCAGCCAAAACAGGGGGAACTATGGCTACACCTTC.